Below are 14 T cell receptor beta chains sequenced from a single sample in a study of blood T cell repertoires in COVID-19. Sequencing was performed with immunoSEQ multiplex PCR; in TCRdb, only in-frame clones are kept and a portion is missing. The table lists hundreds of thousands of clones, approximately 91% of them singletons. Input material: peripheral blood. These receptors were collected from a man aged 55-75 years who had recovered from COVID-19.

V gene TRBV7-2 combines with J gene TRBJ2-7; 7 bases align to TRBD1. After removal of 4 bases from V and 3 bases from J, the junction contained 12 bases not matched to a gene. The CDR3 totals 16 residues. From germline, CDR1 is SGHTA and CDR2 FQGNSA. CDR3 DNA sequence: TGTGCCAGCAGCTGGGCCGGGACAGATAGTTACTACGAGCAGTACTTC. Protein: CASSWAGTDSYYEQYF.

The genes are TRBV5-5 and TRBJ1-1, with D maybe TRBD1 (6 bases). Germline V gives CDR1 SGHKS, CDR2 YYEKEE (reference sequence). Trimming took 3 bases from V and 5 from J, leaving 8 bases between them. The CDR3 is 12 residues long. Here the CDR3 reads CASSWQGTEAFF. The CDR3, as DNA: TGTGCCAGCAGCTGGCAGGGGACTGAAGCTTTCTTT.

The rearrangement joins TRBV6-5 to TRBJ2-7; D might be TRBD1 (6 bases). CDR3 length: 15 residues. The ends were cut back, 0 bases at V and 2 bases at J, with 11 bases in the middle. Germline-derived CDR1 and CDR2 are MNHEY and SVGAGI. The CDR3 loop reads CASSYSLRGTYEQYF. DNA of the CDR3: TGTGCCAGCAGTTACTCGCTCAGGGGTACCTACGAGCAGTACTTC.

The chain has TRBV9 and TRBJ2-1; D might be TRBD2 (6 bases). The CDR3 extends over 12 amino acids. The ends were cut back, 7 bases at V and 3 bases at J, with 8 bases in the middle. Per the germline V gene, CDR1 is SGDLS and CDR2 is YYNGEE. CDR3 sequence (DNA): TGTGCCAGCGGGACTTACTACAATGAGCAGTTCTTC. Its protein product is CASGTYYNEQFF.

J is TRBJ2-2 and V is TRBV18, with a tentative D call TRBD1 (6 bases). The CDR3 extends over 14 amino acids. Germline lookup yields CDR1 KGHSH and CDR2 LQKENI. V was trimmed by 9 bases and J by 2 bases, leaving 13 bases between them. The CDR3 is CASAGQLNTGELFF. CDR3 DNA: TGTGCCAGTGCCGGACAGCTAAACACCGGGGAGCTGTTTTTT. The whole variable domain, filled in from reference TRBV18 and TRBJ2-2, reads NAGVMQNPRHLVRRRGQEARLRCSPMKGHSHVYWYRQLPEEGLKFMVYLQKENIIDESGMPKERFSAEFPKEGPSILRIQQVVRGDSAAYFCASAGQLNTGELFFGEGSRLTVL.

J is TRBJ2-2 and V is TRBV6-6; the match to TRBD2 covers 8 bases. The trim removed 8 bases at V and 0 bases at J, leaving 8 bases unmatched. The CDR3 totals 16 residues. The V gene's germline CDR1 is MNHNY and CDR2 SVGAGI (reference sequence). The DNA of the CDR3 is TGTGCCAGCCGGGGGGGACACATCTCGAACACCGGGGAGCTGTTTTTT. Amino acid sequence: CASRGGHISNTGELFF.

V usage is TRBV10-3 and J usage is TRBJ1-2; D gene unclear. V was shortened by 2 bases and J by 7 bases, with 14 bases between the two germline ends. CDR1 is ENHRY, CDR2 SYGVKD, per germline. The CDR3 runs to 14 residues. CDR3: CAISEPGSYRGYTF. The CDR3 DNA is TGTGCCATCAGTGAGCCCGGGTCTTATCGTGGCTACACCTTC.

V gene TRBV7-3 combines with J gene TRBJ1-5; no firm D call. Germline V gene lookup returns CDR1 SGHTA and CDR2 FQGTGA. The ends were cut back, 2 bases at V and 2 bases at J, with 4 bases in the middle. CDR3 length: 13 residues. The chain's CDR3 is CASSLGRNQPQHF. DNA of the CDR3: TGTGCCAGCAGCTTAGGGCGCAATCAGCCCCAGCATTTT.

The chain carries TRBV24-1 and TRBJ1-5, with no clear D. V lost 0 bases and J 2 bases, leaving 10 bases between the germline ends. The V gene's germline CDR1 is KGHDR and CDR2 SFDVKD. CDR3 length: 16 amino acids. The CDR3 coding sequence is TGTGCCACCAGTGATTTGCGGTTTACAGGCAATCAGCCCCAGCATTTT. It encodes CATSDLRFTGNQPQHF.

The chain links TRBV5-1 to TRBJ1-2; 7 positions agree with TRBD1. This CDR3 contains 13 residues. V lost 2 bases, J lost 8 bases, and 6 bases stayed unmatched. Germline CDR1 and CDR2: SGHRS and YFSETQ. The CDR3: CASSLHDREGYTF. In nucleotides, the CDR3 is TGCGCCAGCAGCTTACATGACAGGGAAGGCTACACCTTC.

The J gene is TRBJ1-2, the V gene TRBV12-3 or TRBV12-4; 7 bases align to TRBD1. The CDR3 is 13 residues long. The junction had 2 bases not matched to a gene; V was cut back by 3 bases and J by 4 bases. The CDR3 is CASSLNRGYGYTF. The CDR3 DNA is TGTGCCAGCAGTTTGAACAGGGGCTATGGCTACACCTTC.

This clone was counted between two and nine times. The CDR3 coding sequence is TGTGCTAGTGCGGGCACCCGGGGTCAGCCCCAGCATTTT. Its protein product is CASAGTRGQPQHF. This chain connects TRBV12-5 to TRBJ1-5; unclear D gene. The CDR3 contains 13 residues. V gave up 7 bases and J gave up 6 bases, with 13 bases separating them. The germline V gene encodes CDR1 LGHNT and CDR2 FRNRAP.

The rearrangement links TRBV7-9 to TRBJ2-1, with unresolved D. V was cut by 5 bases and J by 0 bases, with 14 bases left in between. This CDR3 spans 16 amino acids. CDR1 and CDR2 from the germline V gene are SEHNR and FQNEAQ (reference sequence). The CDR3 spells CASSRRTISSYNEQFF. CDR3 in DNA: TGTGCCAGCAGCCGGAGAACAATTAGCTCCTACAATGAGCAGTTCTTC.

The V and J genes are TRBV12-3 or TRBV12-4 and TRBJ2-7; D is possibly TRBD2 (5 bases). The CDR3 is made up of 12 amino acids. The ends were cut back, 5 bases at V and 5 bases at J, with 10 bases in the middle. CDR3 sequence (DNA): TGTGCCAGCAGTCGCGGGTCTGACGAGCAGTACTTC. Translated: CASSRGSDEQYF.